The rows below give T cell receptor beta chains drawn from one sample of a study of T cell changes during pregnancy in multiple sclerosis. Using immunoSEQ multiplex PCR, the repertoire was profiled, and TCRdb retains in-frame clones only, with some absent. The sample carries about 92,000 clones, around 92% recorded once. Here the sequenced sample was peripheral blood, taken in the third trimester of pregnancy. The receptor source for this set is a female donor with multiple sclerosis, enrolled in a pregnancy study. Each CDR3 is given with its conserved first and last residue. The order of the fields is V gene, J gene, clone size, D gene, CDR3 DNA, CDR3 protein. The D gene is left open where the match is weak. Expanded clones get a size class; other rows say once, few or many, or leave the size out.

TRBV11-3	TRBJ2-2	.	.	TGTGCCAGCAGCCGGTCGGTATTAACGGGCACCGGGGAGCTGTTTTTT	CASSRSVLTGTGELFF
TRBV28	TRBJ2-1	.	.	TGTGCCAGCAGTTTAAAGTCTATTGGGGGCCGCGGGTTCTTC	CASSLKSIGGRGFF
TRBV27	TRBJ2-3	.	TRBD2	TGTGCCAGCAGTTTATCAGCCGGGACTAGCGGGAGTCATACGCAGTATTTT	CASSLSAGTSGSHTQYF
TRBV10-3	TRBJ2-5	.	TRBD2	TGTGCCATCAGTGCCTCTAGCGGGTCGGGGCAAGAGACCCAGTACTTC	CAISASSGSGQETQYF
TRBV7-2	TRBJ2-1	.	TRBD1	TGTGCCAGCAGCTACAGGGGGCGGAGTGAGCAGTTCTTC	CASSYRGRSEQFF
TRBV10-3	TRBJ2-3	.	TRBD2	TGTGCCATCAGTTTCTTAGCAGCGGGGCTAGCGGGAGGAGGGACAGATACGCAGTATTTT	CAISFLAAGLAGGGTDTQYF
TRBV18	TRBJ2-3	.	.	TGTGCCAGCTCACTAAAGCCGGGACAAACCGGGGCGCAGTATTTT	CASSLKPGQTGAQYF
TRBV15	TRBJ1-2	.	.	TGTGCCACCAGCAGAGGTCTCGGGGGTCAGACAGCTTCCTATGGCTACACCTTC	CATSRGLGGQTASYGYTF
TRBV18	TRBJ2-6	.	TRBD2	TGTGCCAGCTCACCACTAGCGGGAGGGACCGGGGCCAACGTCCTGACTTTC	CASSPLAGGTGANVLTF
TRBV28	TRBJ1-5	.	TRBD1	TGTGCCAGCAGTAGTCCTATCGGGCAGGGGGTAGAAGGTCAGCCCCAGCATTTT	CASSSPIGQGVEGQPQHF
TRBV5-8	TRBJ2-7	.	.	TGTGCCAGCAGCTTGGAGGCAGGGACCTACGAGCAGTACTTC	CASSLEAGTYEQYF
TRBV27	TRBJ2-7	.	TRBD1	TGTGCCAGCAGTTGGGGACAGGGGGCAGGCGAGCAGTACTTC	CASSWGQGAGEQYF
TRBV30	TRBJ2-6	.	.	TGTGCCTGGAGTGTAGGAGCCTCTGGGGCCAACGTCCTGACTTTC	CAWSVGASGANVLTF
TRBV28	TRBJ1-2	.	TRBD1	TGTGCCAGCACCAAAGGACCGGACAGGGGAGATGGCTACACCTTC	CASTKGPDRGDGYTF
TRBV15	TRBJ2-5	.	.	TGTGCCACCACCGTACACGCTGGGACCCAGTACTTC	CATTVHAGTQYF
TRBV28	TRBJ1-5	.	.	TGTGCCAGCAGTTGGTCAGGGGCCAATCAGCCCCAGCATTTT	CASSWSGANQPQHF
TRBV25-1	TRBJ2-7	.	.	TGTGCCAGCAGCCCCCAGGGGAAGAGCTACGAGCAGTACTTC	CASSPQGKSYEQYF
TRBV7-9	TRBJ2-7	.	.	TGTGCCAGCAGTACACAGGGACCCGACTACGAGCAGTACTTC	CASSTQGPDYEQYF
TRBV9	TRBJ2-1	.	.	TGTGCCAGCAGCCTAGTGGGGGCAAGGGAGCAGTTCTTC	CASSLVGAREQFF
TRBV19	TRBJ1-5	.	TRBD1	TGTGCCAGTAGTGCGTCCTCAGGGACAGGGGCTAATCAGCCCCAGCATTTT	CASSASSGTGANQPQHF
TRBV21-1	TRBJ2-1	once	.	TGTGCCAGCAGCAAAGGGACTAGCGGCTCCTACAATGAGCAGTTCTTC	CASSKGTSGSYNEQFF
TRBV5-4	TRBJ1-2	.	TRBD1	TGTGCCAGCAGCTTGGGGGGACAGGGTGCTGGCTACACCTTC	CASSLGGQGAGYTF
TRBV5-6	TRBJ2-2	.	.	TGTGCCAGCAGCTTGTTAGGGGCCGGGGAGCTGTTTTTT	CASSLLGAGELFF
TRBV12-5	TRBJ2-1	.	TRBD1	TGTGCTAGTGGTCCCGACAGGGGAAATGAGCAGTTCTTC	CASGPDRGNEQFF
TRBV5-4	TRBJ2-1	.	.	TGTGCCAGCAGTTACGGGACTGACTCCTACAATGAGCAGTTCTTC	CASSYGTDSYNEQFF
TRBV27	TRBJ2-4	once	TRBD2	TGTGCCAGCAGTTTATCGGGGGGAGGGGCCAAAAACATTCAGTACTTC	CASSLSGGGAKNIQYF
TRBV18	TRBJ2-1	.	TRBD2	TGTGCCAGCTCACCGCGGCTAGCGGGTGACTACAATGAGCAGTTCTTC	CASSPRLAGDYNEQFF
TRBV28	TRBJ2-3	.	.	TGTGCCAGCAGTTCCGAACAACCTAGTACAGATACGCAGTATTTT	CASSSEQPSTDTQYF
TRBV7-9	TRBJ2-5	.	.	TGTGCCAGCAGCTCGTTTTCCCAAGAGACCCAGTACTTC	CASSSFSQETQYF
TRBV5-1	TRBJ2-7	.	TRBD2	TGCGCCAGCAGCCCAGGGACTAGCGGGAGCCACGAGCAGTACTTC	CASSPGTSGSHEQYF
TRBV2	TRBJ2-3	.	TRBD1	TGTGCCAGCAACCTACCGGGACAGGGGCCTAGCACAGATACGCAGTATTTT	CASNLPGQGPSTDTQYF
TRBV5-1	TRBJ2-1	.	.	TGCGCCAGCAGCTTGGATCGGTCAGGATACAATGAGCAGTTCTTC	CASSLDRSGYNEQFF
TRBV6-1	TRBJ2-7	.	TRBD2	TGTGCCAGCAAACAGCGGGAGAGACCCTACGAGCAGTACTTC	CASKQRERPYEQYF
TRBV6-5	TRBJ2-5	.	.	TGTGCCAGCACCCGGTCCAGCGCGGAGACCCAGTACTTC	CASTRSSAETQYF
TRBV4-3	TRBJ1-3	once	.	TGCGCCAGCAGCCAAGATCGAGGATTCTCTGGAAACACCATATATTTT	CASSQDRGFSGNTIYF
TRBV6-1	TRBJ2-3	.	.	TGTGCCAGCAGTGAAGCACGACAGGCCCGGGGATTATTT	CASSEARQARGLF
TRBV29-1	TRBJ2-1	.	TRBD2	TGCAGCGTTGGAGCCCCGGGACTAGCGGGATTAGATGAGCAGTTCTTC	CSVGAPGLAGLDEQFF
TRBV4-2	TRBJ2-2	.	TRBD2	TGTGCCAGCAGCCGCCGGACTAGCGGGAGTGCCGTCACCAACACCGGGGAGCTGTTTTTT	CASSRRTSGSAVTNTGELFF
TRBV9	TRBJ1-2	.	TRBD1	TGTGCCAGCAGCGTCACAGGGGGCGGCAACTATGGCTACACCTTC	CASSVTGGGNYGYTF
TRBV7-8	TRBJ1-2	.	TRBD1	TGTGCCAGCAGCTACGGGACAGGCTCTAACTATGGCTACACCTTC	CASSYGTGSNYGYTF
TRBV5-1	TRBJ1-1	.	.	TGCGCCAGCAGCCCTGGACAGTACACTGAAGCTTTCTTT	CASSPGQYTEAFF
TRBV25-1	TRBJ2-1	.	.	TGTGCCAGCAGTGAAGGTACAGGGCCTCCCAGGAATGAGCAGTTCTTC	CASSEGTGPPRNEQFF
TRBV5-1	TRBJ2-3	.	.	TGCGCCAGCAGCATCTATACAGATACGCAGTATTTT	CASSIYTDTQYF
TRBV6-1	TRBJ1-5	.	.	TGTGCCAGCGTCCCGGGACACTCGAGCAATCAGCCCCAGCATTTT	CASVPGHSSNQPQHF
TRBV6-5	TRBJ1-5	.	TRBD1	TGTGCCAGCAGTTACGGACAGGGGAATCAGCCCCAGCATTTT	CASSYGQGNQPQHF
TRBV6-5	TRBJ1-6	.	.	TGTGCCAGCAGTTACCGACAGGAGTCCTATAATTCACCCCTCCACTTT	CASSYRQESYNSPLHF
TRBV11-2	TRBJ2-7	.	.	TGTGCCAGCAGCCCCGGGGACTCCTACGAGCAGTACTTC	CASSPGDSYEQYF
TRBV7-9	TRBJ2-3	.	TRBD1	TGTGCCAGCAGCTTAGGAAGGGGGCGGTCAGATACGCAGTATTTT	CASSLGRGRSDTQYF
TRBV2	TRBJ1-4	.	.	TGTGCCAGCAGCCTCGGGGGGGGAACTAATGAAAAACTGTTTTTT	CASSLGGGTNEKLFF
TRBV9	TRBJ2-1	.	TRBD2	TGTGCCAGCAGCGTAAGGGGACTAGCGGGAAACAATGAGCAGTTCTTC	CASSVRGLAGNNEQFF
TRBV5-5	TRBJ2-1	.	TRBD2	TGTGCCAGCAGCTTGGATATTCCTAGCGGGAGGGCTTTGGATGAGCAGTTCTTC	CASSLDIPSGRALDEQFF
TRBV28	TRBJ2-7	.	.	TGTGCCAGCAGGCGGACTCCGATGGGGGAGCAGTACTTC	CASRRTPMGEQYF
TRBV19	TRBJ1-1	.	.	TGTGCCAGTAGTATTACCTCAGGGGCGGGCACTGAAGCTTTCTTT	CASSITSGAGTEAFF
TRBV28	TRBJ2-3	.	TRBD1	TGTGCCAGCAGTTTATCCACAGGGGGTAGAAGAGATACGCAGTATTTT	CASSLSTGGRRDTQYF
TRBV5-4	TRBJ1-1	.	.	TGTGCCAGCAGACGAGGGAGGATCGGGAACACTGAAGCTTTCTTT	CASRRGRIGNTEAFF
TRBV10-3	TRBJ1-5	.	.	TGTGCCATCAGTGAGCCTGATCAGCCCCAGCATTTT	CAISEPDQPQHF
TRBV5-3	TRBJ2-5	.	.	TGTGCCAGAAGCTTGCCCCCCAGCGGGGAGACCCAGTACTTC	CARSLPPSGETQYF
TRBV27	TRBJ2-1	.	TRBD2	TGTGCCAGCAGTTTATCCCGAGCGGGAGGGGGTAATGAGCAGTTCTTC	CASSLSRAGGGNEQFF
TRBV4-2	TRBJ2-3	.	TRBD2	TGTGCCAGCAGCCCCGGGAGCGGGAGCGCAGATACGCAGTATTTT	CASSPGSGSADTQYF